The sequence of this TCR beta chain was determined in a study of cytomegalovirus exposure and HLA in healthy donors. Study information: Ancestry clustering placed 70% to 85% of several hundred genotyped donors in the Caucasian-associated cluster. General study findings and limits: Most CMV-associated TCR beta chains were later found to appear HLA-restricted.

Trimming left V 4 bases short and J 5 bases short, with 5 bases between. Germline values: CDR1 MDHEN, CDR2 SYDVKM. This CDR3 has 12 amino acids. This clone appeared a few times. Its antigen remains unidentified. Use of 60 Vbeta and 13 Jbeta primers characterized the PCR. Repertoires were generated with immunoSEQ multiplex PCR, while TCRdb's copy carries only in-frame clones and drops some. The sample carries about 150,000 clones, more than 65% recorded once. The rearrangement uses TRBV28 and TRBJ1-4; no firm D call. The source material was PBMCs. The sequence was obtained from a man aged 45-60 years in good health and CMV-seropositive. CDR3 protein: CASSSGNEKLFF. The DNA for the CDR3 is TGTGCCAGCAGTTCCGGGAATGAAAAACTGTTTTTT.